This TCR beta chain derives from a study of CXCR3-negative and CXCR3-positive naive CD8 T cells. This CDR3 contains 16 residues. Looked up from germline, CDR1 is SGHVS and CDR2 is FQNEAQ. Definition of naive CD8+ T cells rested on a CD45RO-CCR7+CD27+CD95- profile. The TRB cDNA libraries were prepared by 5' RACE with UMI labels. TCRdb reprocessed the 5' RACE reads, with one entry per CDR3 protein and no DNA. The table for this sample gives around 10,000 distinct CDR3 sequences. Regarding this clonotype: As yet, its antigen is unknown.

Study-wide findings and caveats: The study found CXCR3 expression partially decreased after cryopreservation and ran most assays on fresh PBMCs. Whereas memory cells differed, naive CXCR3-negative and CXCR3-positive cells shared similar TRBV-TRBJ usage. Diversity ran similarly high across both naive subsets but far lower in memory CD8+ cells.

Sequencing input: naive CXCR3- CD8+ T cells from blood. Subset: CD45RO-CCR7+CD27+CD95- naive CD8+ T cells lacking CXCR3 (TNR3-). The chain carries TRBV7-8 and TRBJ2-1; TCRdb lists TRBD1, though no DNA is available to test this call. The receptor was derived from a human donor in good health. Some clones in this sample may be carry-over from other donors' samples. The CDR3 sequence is CASSPLLAPSYNEQFF.